This T cell receptor (beta chain) was sequenced for a study of blood T cells in healthy people across ages. Study background: Using template switching, researchers captured about one barcoded beta molecule for each two T cells.

Using a J-beta primer mix together with a sample-barcoded 5' primer, a second PCR was run for about 6 to 11 cycles. Each of the cDNA molecules was tagged by a template-switch adaptor with 12 random nucleotides. TCRdb recomputed calls from the 5' RACE reads with MiXCR, one row per CDR3 protein. The repertoire includes over 1,300,000 distinct CDR3 sequences, approximately 59% of them detected once, and 5% to 7% sits in the top ten. Caucasian, healthy and from Russia, the donors were aged between about 6 and 90. Each sample yielded at least 5 micrograms of PBMC total RNA. Input material: blood. This TCR derives from a man aged 18 to 29 in good health.

CDR3 residues: CASSSPSGIGADTQYF. In DNA, the CDR3 is TGTGCCAGCAGTTCCCCTAGCGGGATAGGGGCAGATACGCAGTATTTT. The chain links TRBV27 to TRBJ2-3, with TRBD2 matching 9 bases. CDR3 size: 16 residues. Germline CDR1 and CDR2: MNHEY and SMNVEV (reference sequence). The V and J ends lost 4 bases and 4 bases, in that order; junction bases with no gene match: 9.